A selection of T cell receptor beta chains follows, all from one sample in a study of blood T cell repertoires in COVID-19. Here immunoSEQ multiplex PCR was the method, and the copy in TCRdb shows in-frame clones only, minus some. The sample has about 200,000 clones; about 85% are singletons. Sequencing was done on a sample of peripheral blood. These receptors all come from a woman of 80 years or more with acute or convalescent COVID-19. Each CDR3 is given with its conserved first and last residue. Fields, in order: D gene, clone size, J gene, V gene, CDR3 protein, CDR3 DNA. The D gene is left open where the match is weak. Only some rows state a clone size, as once, few, many or a class for expanded clones.

>-|-|TRBJ1-2|TRBV6-2/TRBV6-3
CASSYAGGGYTF
TGTGCCAGCAGTTACGCGGGAGGGGGCTACACCTTC
>-|-|TRBJ2-3|TRBV7-2
CASSRGASTDTQYF
TGTGCCAGCAGCCGCGGCGCCTCCACAGATACGCAGTATTTT
>TRBD1|-|TRBJ2-2|TRBV9
CASSVATGTGGPGELFF
TGTGCCAGCAGCGTAGCTACAGGGACAGGGGGCCCCGGGGAGCTGTTTTTT
>TRBD2|-|TRBJ2-5|TRBV6-2/TRBV6-3
CASSYRWEGETQYF
TGTGCCAGCAGTTACCGGTGGGAGGGGGAGACCCAGTACTTC
>-|-|TRBJ2-5|TRBV28
CASRKPRRAQETQYF
TGTGCCAGCAGAAAGCCACGGCGGGCGCAAGAGACCCAGTACTTC
>TRBD2|-|TRBJ2-3|TRBV6-5
CASIGGRANTQYF
TGTGCCAGCATTGGCGGGAGGGCTAATACGCAGTATTTT
>-|-|TRBJ1-1|TRBV5-5
CASSDRKRGTNTEAFF
TGTGCCAGCAGCGACAGGAAGAGGGGGACGAACACTGAAGCTTTCTTT
>TRBD2|-|TRBJ2-3|TRBV29-1
CSESGPGGIDTQYF
TGCAGCGAGTCTGGGCCGGGAGGTATAGATACGCAGTATTTT
>-|-|TRBJ2-1|TRBV4-3
CASSGQETYNEQFF
TGCGCCAGCAGCGGGCAGGAAACCTACAATGAGCAGTTCTTC
>-|few|TRBJ1-4|TRBV7-9
CATEGSEKLFF
TGTGCCACAGAAGGGAGTGAAAAACTGTTTTTT
>-|-|TRBJ2-7|TRBV10-1
CASSTTGPEQYF
TGCGCCAGCAGTACAACAGGGCCCGAGCAGTACTTC
>TRBD1|-|TRBJ1-1|TRBV6-5
CASHSDRGNTEAFF
TGTGCCAGCCATTCGGACAGGGGGAACACTGAAGCTTTCTTT
>TRBD1|-|TRBJ1-5|TRBV2
CASRGTGEQPQHF
TGTGCCAGCAGGGGGACAGGGGAACAGCCCCAGCATTTT
>TRBD1|-|TRBJ1-4|TRBV5-1
CASSKGTGNEKLFF
TGCGCCAGCAGCAAGGGGACAGGGAATGAAAAACTGTTTTTT
>-|-|TRBJ1-1|TRBV28
CASSPGHHPEAFF
TGTGCCAGCAGCCCTGGGCACCACCCTGAAGCTTTCTTT
>TRBD2|-|TRBJ2-1|TRBV9
CASSVGLAGGRNEQFF
TGTGCCAGCAGCGTAGGGCTAGCGGGAGGCCGGAATGAGCAGTTCTTC
>TRBD1|-|TRBJ1-5|TRBV10-2
CASGSNRGGQPQHF
TGCGCCAGCGGATCAAACAGGGGCGGCCAGCCCCAGCATTTT
>TRBD2|-|TRBJ2-7|TRBV4-1
CASSQGVAGSYEQYF
TGCGCCAGCAGCCAGGGGGTAGCGGGTTCCTACGAGCAGTACTTC
>-|-|TRBJ2-7|TRBV2
CASRFLTGSYEQYF
TGTGCCAGCCGTTTTTTGACGGGTTCCTACGAGCAGTACTTC
>-|-|TRBJ1-2|TRBV10-3
CAISVSQGPYGYTF
TGTGCCATCAGTGTGTCACAGGGACCCTATGGCTACACCTTC
>TRBD1|-|TRBJ2-2|TRBV19
CASTNRGLGTGELFF
TGTGCCTCAACCAACAGGGGGCTCGGAACCGGGGAGCTGTTTTTT
>TRBD1|few|TRBJ2-7|TRBV18
CASSPRDRENEQYF
TGTGCCAGCTCACCTCGGGACAGGGAGAACGAGCAGTACTTC
>-|-|TRBJ2-7|TRBV7-2
CASSFGGQSEQYF
TGTGCCAGCAGCTTCGGGGGACAGAGCGAGCAGTACTTC
>-|-|TRBJ1-5|TRBV28
CASSWRGSVQPQHF
TGTGCCAGCAGTTGGCGCGGCAGCGTTCAGCCCCAGCATTTT
>-|-|TRBJ1-1|TRBV5-1
CASASLADTEAFF
TGCGCCAGTGCCTCTCTGGCAGACACTGAAGCTTTCTTT
>TRBD1|-|TRBJ2-7|TRBV5-1
CASSLQGPYEQYF
TGCGCCAGCAGCCTACAGGGGCCCTACGAGCAGTACTTC
>TRBD2|-|TRBJ2-7|TRBV7-7
CASSAGLAGVYEQYF
TGTGCTAGCAGCGCTGGACTAGCGGGGGTCTACGAGCAGTACTTC
>TRBD1|-|TRBJ1-2|TRBV5-1
CASSLQGGIVDGYTF
TGCGCCAGCAGCTTACAGGGGGGGATAGTCGATGGCTACACCTTC
>-|-|TRBJ1-5|TRBV5-1
CASSWGGMDQPQHF
TGCGCCAGCAGCTGGGGGGGTATGGATCAGCCCCAGCATTTT
>TRBD1|once|TRBJ2-1|TRBV7-2
CASSLWGQGGDEQFF
TGTGCCAGCAGCCTGTGGGGACAGGGAGGCGATGAGCAGTTCTTC
>-|once|TRBJ1-5|TRBV7-2
CASSRPQPQHF
TGTGCCAGCAGCCGTCCGCAGCCCCAGCATTTT
>-|few|TRBJ1-2|TRBV4-3
CASSQGAGSWGYTF
TGCGCCAGCAGCCAAGGGGCGGGAAGCTGGGGCTACACCTTC
>-|-|TRBJ2-2|TRBV18
CASSPVDRPTGELFF
TGTGCCAGCTCACCCGTGGACAGACCCACCGGGGAGCTGTTTTTT
>-|-|TRBJ1-5|TRBV7-9
CASSLDTGNQPQHF
TGTGCCAGCAGCTTGGACACAGGCAATCAGCCCCAGCATTTT
>TRBD2|-|TRBJ2-1|TRBV6-1
CASSVIAGGPYNEQFF
TGTGCCAGCAGTGTTATAGCGGGAGGGCCCTACAATGAGCAGTTCTTC
>-|once|TRBJ2-7|TRBV7-8
CASSFDGRPSYEQYF
TGTGCCAGCAGCTTCGACGGGAGACCCTCATACGAGCAGTACTTC
>-|-|TRBJ1-3|TRBV4-2
CASSQQQEASGNTIYF
TGTGCCAGCAGTCAGCAGCAGGAGGCGTCTGGAAACACCATATATTTT
>-|-|TRBJ1-2|TRBV20-1
CSAQIPYGYTF
TGCAGTGCCCAAATCCCCTATGGCTACACCTTC
>-|-|TRBJ1-1|TRBV28
CASSLGRGAEAFF
TGTGCCAGCAGTTTAGGGCGGGGCGCTGAAGCTTTCTTT
>-|-|TRBJ2-1|TRBV6-2/TRBV6-3
CASSYSSRRPSSYNEQFF
TGTGCCAGCAGTTACTCGAGTAGGCGGCCCAGCTCCTACAATGAGCAGTTCTTC
>-|-|TRBJ2-1|TRBV5-6
CASREIGQGSYNEQFF
TGTGCCAGCAGAGAAATAGGGCAGGGCTCCTACAATGAGCAGTTCTTC
>-|-|TRBJ2-4|TRBV4-3
CASSHDTGAKNIQYF
TGCGCCAGCAGCCACGATACAGGGGCCAAAAACATTCAGTACTTC
>TRBD1|-|TRBJ1-1|TRBV4-1
CASSHLDRAPEAFF
TGCGCCAGCAGCCACCTGGACAGGGCCCCTGAAGCTTTCTTT
>TRBD2|-|TRBJ2-4|TRBV7-3
CASSSLEVAGPGGKNIQYF
TGTGCCAGCAGCTCGCTAGAAGTAGCGGGCCCTGGCGGCAAAAACATTCAGTACTTC
>-|few|TRBJ1-5|TRBV6-2/TRBV6-3
CASSYNKRAGQHF
TGTGCCAGCAGTTACAACAAGAGGGCAGGCCAGCATTTT
>-|-|TRBJ1-1|TRBV3-1/TRBV3-2
CASSRGGLYTEAFF
TGTGCCAGCAGCCGCGGGGGGCTGTACACTGAAGCTTTCTTT
>-|-|TRBJ1-2|TRBV4-1
CASSQVGAATFYGYTF
TGCGCCAGCAGCCAAGTAGGGGCAGCGACTTTCTATGGCTACACCTTC
>TRBD2|once|TRBJ2-5|TRBV6-5
CASSYSPRTSGITQYF
TGTGCCAGCAGTTACTCTCCTAGGACTAGCGGGATAACCCAGTACTTC
>TRBD1|-|TRBJ1-5|TRBV27
CASSYRGYQPQHF
TGTGCCAGCAGTTACAGGGGCTATCAGCCCCAGCATTTT
>-|once|TRBJ1-5|TRBV2
CASSEAAGFYSNQPQHF
TGTGCCAGCAGTGAAGCGGCAGGGTTTTATAGCAATCAGCCCCAGCATTTT
>-|many|TRBJ1-1|TRBV27
CASRIVQGNTEAFF
TGTGCCAGCCGCATTGTTCAGGGGAACACTGAAGCTTTCTTT
>TRBD1|-|TRBJ2-2|TRBV19
CASSIQGARTGELFF
TGTGCCAGTAGTATCCAGGGGGCCCGGACCGGGGAGCTGTTTTTT
>-|-|TRBJ1-2|TRBV7-9
CASSFSGQHYGYTF
TGTGCCAGCAGCTTCTCCGGACAGCACTATGGCTACACCTTC
>TRBD1|-|TRBJ1-4|TRBV5-6
CASSLVYRGSEKLFF
TGTGCCAGCAGCTTGGTGTACAGGGGTAGTGAAAAACTGTTTTTT
>-|-|TRBJ1-5|TRBV5-6
CASSSGRRNSNQPQHF
TGTGCCAGCAGCTCGGGGAGGCGGAATAGCAATCAGCCCCAGCATTTT